The entry below describes one T cell receptor beta chain. This clonotype was seen ten or more times. It has no known antigen specificity. No base quality values were provided; no much bigger clone lies one nucleotide off. For repertoire sequencing, TCR beta CDR3 regions were amplified from RNA transcripts. A first-round RT-PCR used HTBI primers with the Qiagen OneStep RT-PCR kit, followed by a second-round multiplex PCR, size selection and purification. Libraries were sequenced on an Illumina HiSeq2000 using paired-end 100 bp reads. The paper's processing steps were these. SOAPnuke was used to process the reads, throwing out any read that had adapters, had uncalled bases, had a mean Phred below 15, or lacked an exact constant-primer or identifier match. High-quality paired reads were merged with COPE v1.2.5. Unique nucleotide sequences were defined as clonotypes and aligned to IMGT TRB V, D and J references using MiTCR v1.1. The analysis was limited to V-J combinations with a frequency above 0.0001, which together covered approximately 99% of the repertoires. For each V-J combination, a TCR clonal expansion and chaos score was defined as F50 clonal expansion divided by the chaos observed in the TCRdist matrix. Welch's t-statistics and random forest were used to reduce features to about a dozen V-J combinations, which were fed into a naive Bayes classifier. The similarity between thyroid and blood repertoires was quantified using the Morisita-Horn index. TCRdb applied fastp at Q25 and MiXCR to the public reads, then kept only in-frame beta chains. Each CDR3 protein appears once, grouped with its most common genes and DNA. What appears here as the V and J calls and clone size reflects TCRdb's work, not the paper's. The sample table holds approximately 330,000 distinct CDR3 sequences, of which roughly a sixth were seen once. Roughly an eighth of the sample belongs to the ten largest clones.

This sample is part of a study of Graves' ophthalmopathy and Graves' hyperthyroidism (dated by TCRdb to the late 2010s). Describing the broader study: Peripheral blood was collected before any treatment was given, at the time of initial diagnosis. TCR beta repertoire signatures were used to distinguish Graves' ophthalmopathy from Graves' hyperthyroidism and to predict progression to ophthalmopathy. In total, around 130 blood samples were TCR-sequenced: some 40 ophthalmopathy, under 80 hyperthyroidism and about 17 hyperthyroidism-to-ophthalmopathy patients. To explore V-J signatures distinguishing ophthalmopathy from hyperthyroidism, a discovery set of some 100 patients (about 43 ophthalmopathy, some 57 stable hyperthyroidism) was enrolled. For independent validation, a separate cohort was made up of 18 to 20 hyperthyroidism patients plus 17 patients who later progressed from hyperthyroidism to ophthalmopathy. T-cell repertoires of thyroid tissue and blood were compared in six or seven hyperthyroidism patients. Following sample collection, hyperthyroidism patients were given methimazole at a starting dose of 30 mg daily, and ophthalmopathy patients were given high-dose intravenous methylprednisolone.

CDR1 is given as LGHNA and CDR2 as YSLEER, both from the germline V gene. Trimming accounts for 5 bases at V and 3 bases at J, while the number of junction bases matched to no gene is 10. The cysteine opens and the phenylalanine closes a CDR3 of 15 amino acids. Only the CDR3 region is kept as DNA, spanning 45 bases read in frame from base 1. Ophthalmopathy patients were characterized by moderately to severely active disease, a Clinical Activity Score of at least 3, a NOSPECS grade of at least 4, and a disease duration under 3 months. Patients with other autoimmune diseases, uncontrolled infections, pregnancy or lactation were excluded from the study. Diagnosis was based on clinical symptoms, serum thyroxine, TRAb, thyroid ultrasound and orbital computed tomography. Using Ficoll-Paque density gradient centrifugation, PBMCs were isolated from 9.5 to 10 ml of fresh peripheral blood. Total RNA was extracted with Trizol reagent and quality-checked on an Agilent 2100 Bioanalyzer.

Summary of the overall study and its limitations: The 13-signature model separated ophthalmopathy from stable hyperthyroidism with about 86% sensitivity and 81% to 82% specificity in cross-validation, and 80%/75% in the test set. Sample size was not predetermined statistically, and investigators were not blinded to group allocation. Among expanded thyroid clonotypes with frequency above 0.001, most also showed up in blood, which suggests that blood repertoires may reflect the thyroid immune response. In validation, the model predicted ophthalmopathy progression with about 70% sensitivity and roughly 78% specificity; around twelve predicted patients were CT-confirmed with GO in a median of approximately 6.5 months.

The chain was built from TRBV4-3 and TRBJ2-7; 7 junctional bases match TRBD1. Input material: peripheral blood. The receptor comes from an adult man with Graves' ophthalmopathy. The encoded CDR3 is CASSSQPGQSYEQYF. The DNA sequence follows: TGCGCCAGCAGCTCACAGCCGGGACAGAGCTACGAGCAGTACTTC.